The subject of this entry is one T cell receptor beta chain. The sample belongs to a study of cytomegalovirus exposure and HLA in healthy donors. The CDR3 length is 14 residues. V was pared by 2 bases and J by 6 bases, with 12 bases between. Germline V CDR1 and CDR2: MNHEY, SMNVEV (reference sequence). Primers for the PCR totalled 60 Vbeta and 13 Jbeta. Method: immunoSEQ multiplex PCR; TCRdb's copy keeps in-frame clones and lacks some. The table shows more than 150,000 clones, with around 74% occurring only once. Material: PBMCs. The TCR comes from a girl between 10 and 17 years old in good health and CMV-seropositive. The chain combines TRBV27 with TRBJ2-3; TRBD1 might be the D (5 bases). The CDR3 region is CASSLGRAFDTQYF. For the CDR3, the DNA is TGTGCCAGCAGTTTAGGCAGGGCCTTCGATACGCAGTATTTT.